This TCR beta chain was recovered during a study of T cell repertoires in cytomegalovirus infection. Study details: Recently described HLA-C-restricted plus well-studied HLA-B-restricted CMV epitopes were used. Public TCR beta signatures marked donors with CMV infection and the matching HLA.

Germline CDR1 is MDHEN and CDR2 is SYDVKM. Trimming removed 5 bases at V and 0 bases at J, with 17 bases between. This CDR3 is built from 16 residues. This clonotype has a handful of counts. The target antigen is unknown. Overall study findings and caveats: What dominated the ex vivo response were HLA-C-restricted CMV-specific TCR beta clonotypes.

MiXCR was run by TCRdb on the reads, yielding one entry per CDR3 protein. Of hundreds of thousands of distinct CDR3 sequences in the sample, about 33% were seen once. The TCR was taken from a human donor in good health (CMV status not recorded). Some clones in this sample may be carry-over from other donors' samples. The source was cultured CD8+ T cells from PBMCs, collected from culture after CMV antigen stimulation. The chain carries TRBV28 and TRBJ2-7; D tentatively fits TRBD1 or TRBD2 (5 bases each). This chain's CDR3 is CASSREGPLSSYEQYV. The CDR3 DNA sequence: TGTGCCAGCAGTCGAGAGGGACCTTTGAGCTCCTACGAGCAGTACGTC.